These 16 T cell receptor beta chains came from one sample sequenced in a study of preoperative IRX-2 immunotherapy in early breast cancer. Data came from immunoSEQ multiplex PCR; TCRdb stores just in-frame clones and leaves some out. The table includes over 60,000 clones, approximately 94% detected once. Indicated treatment: preoperative locoregional IRX-2 cytokine immunotherapy. Collection took place from a patient treated with IRX-2 immunotherapy. The receptor source for this set is a human donor with breast cancer.

The V gene is TRBV6-5, the J gene TRBJ2-7; TRBD2 agrees at 8 bases. Germline V gene lookup returns CDR1 MNHEY and CDR2 SVGAGI. The CDR3 spans 15 residues. The V and J ends lost 7 bases and 2 bases, in that order; junction bases with no gene match: 10. CDR3 residues: CASTPRGGRAYEQYF. In DNA form, the CDR3 reads TGTGCCAGCACTCCCCGGGGGGGCCGCGCCTACGAGCAGTACTTC.

This clone was counted between two and nine times. The V call is TRBV13, the J call TRBJ2-1; 11 positions agree with TRBD2. This CDR3 comprises 15 residues. Germline lookup yields CDR1 PRHDT and CDR2 FYEKMQ (reference sequence). The V gene end was trimmed by 6 bases and the J gene end by 3 bases; junction bases not matched to a gene: 4. CDR3 region: CASRRGLAVYNEQFF. The CDR3 DNA reads TGTGCCAGCAGAAGGGGACTAGCGGTCTACAATGAGCAGTTCTTC.

The chain couples TRBV10-3 to TRBJ2-7; 11 nucleotides line up with TRBD2. This CDR3 is built from 16 residues. The germline V gene encodes CDR1 ENHRY and CDR2 SYGVKD. V was clipped by 0 bases and J by 5 bases; unmatched bases: 6. DNA of the CDR3: TGTGCCATCAGTGAGTCTAGCGGGAGGGCCTGGGACGAGCAGTACTTC. This translates into CAISESSGRAWDEQYF.

This chain joins TRBV7-2 and TRBJ2-7, with D uncertain. V lost 8 bases and J 0 bases, leaving 23 bases between the germline ends. This CDR3 has 17 amino acids. Germline V gives CDR1 SGHTA, CDR2 FQGNSA. CDR3 nucleotides: TGTGCCAGCTCGAAAACCTTCCGGGCAGGAGACTCCTACGAGCAGTACTTC. Its protein product is CASSKTFRAGDSYEQYF.

The chain recombines TRBV28 with TRBJ2-2, with D perhaps TRBD1 (6 bases). The length of the CDR3 is 15 residues. Germline V gene sequence: CDR1 MDHEN, CDR2 SYDVKM. The V gene lost 6 bases and the J gene lost 0 bases, with 11 bases spanning the gap. CDR3 bases: TGTGCCAGCAGCTCTCACAGGGCGAACACCGGGGAGCTGTTTTTT. It encodes CASSSHRANTGELFF.

This clone was counted a single time. The chain uses TRBV7-2 and TRBJ2-1; D is tentatively TRBD1 or TRBD2 (5 bases each). CDR3 size: 16 residues. Germline V gene lookup returns CDR1 SGHTA and CDR2 FQGNSA. V was trimmed by 3 bases and J by 1 base, leaving 13 bases between them. In DNA form, the CDR3 reads TGTGCCAGCAGCTTCCCTCGGGACGAATCCTACAATGAGCAGTTCTTC. Translated, it gives CASSFPRDESYNEQFF.

In this sample, this clone turned up once. The chain has TRBV6-1 and TRBJ1-2; 7 nucleotides line up with TRBD1. V lost 2 bases to trimming and J lost 2 bases; unmatched junction nucleotides: 5. CDR3 length: 15 amino acids. Germline CDR1 and CDR2: MNHNS and SASEGT. DNA for the CDR3: TGTGCCAGCAGTGAAAGGGACAGAGTAAACTATGGCTACACCTTC. This gives the protein CASSERDRVNYGYTF.

This chain links TRBV6-5 with TRBJ1-1; D gene unclear. V was pared by 4 bases and J by 6 bases, with 15 bases between. The length of the CDR3 is 14 residues. Germline-derived CDR1 and CDR2 are MNHEY and SVGAGI. The CDR3 DNA is TGTGCCAGCAGTTCTCCAGGTTCCGGCTCTGAAGCTTTCTTT. The encoded protein is CASSSPGSGSEAFF.

The chain recombines TRBV30 with TRBJ1-2; D gene uncertain. The ends were cut back, 3 bases at V and 3 bases at J, with 11 bases in the middle. The V gene's germline CDR1 is GTSNPN and CDR2 SVGIG (reference sequence). This CDR3 region has 13 residues. CDR3 sequence reads: CAWSGGRDYGYTF. Written as DNA, the CDR3 is TGTGCCTGGAGCGGCGGAAGGGACTATGGCTACACCTTC.

The rearrangement uses TRBV28 and TRBJ1-1; no firm D call. CDR3 size: 14 residues. CDR1 and CDR2 from the germline V gene are MDHEN and SYDVKM. V lost 6 bases and J 6 bases, leaving 17 bases between the germline ends. CDR3 nucleotides: TGTGCCAGCAGAAAACCGGGCCGCAAACCTGAAGCTTTCTTT. Residues: CASRKPGRKPEAFF.

The J gene is TRBJ2-5, the V gene TRBV10-3; weak D call: TRBD2 (6 bases). CDR3 size: 13 residues. Germline V gene sequence: CDR1 ENHRY, CDR2 SYGVKD. V lost 2 bases to trimming and J lost 5 bases, with 9 bases between them. The CDR3 sequence is CAISEHGGETQYF. The CDR3 DNA follows: TGTGCCATCAGTGAGCACGGGGGTGAGACCCAGTACTTC.

The rearrangement joins TRBV6-5 to TRBJ2-5; possible D gene TRBD1, 6 bases. The V end was cut by 2 bases, the J end by 4 bases, with 8 bases between. This CDR3 region has 13 residues. CDR1 is MNHEY and CDR2 is SVGAGI in the germline V gene. The CDR3 loop is CASSYAQGETQYF. The CDR3 DNA follows: TGTGCCAGCAGTTACGCACAGGGAGAGACCCAGTACTTC.

This rearrangement joins TRBV4-3 to TRBJ2-3; 11 bases are a match to TRBD2. Germline assignment: CDR1 LGHNA and CDR2 YSLEER. This CDR3 has 17 residues. J gave up 4 bases and V 5 bases, and 11 bases lay outside the gene matches. The CDR3 is CASSKGLTGLAADTQYF. Here the CDR3 DNA reads TGCGCCAGCAGCAAAGGGTTAACGGGACTAGCGGCAGATACGCAGTATTTT.

This chain uses TRBV19 with TRBJ2-6, with D uncertain. The CDR3 has 18 residues. Germline CDR1 and CDR2: LNHDA and SQIVND (reference sequence). Trimming pared 5 bases from V and 2 bases from J, leaving 19 bases between. CDR3 sequence: CASSHPQLKYAGANVLTF. CDR3 coding DNA: TGTGCCAGTAGTCACCCACAGTTAAAGTACGCTGGGGCCAACGTCCTGACTTTC. Drawing the rest from reference TRBV19 and TRBJ2-6, the complete variable domain is DGGITQSPKYLFRKEGQNVTLSCEQNLNHDAMYWYRQDPGQGLRLIYYSQIVNDFQKGDIAEGYSVSREKKESFPLTVTSAQKNPTAFYLCASSHPQLKYAGANVLTFGAGSRLTVL.

The J gene is TRBJ2-3, the V gene TRBV5-4, with a possible D match to TRBD2 (6 bases). V lost 4 bases, J lost 0 bases, and 15 bases lay in between. This CDR3 has 16 residues. CDR1 is SGHNT and CDR2 is YYREEE in the germline V gene (reference sequence). CDR3 residues: CASSTVGGGSTDTQYF. As DNA, the CDR3 is TGTGCCAGCAGCACTGTGGGCGGAGGGAGCACAGATACGCAGTATTTT.

This rearrangement joins TRBV6-1 to TRBJ1-5, with a possible D match to TRBD1 (5 bases). With 2 bases removed from V and 6 bases from J, the gap between germline ends came to 14 bases. Germline V gene data show CDR1 as MNHNS and CDR2 as SASEGT. The CDR3 has 15 amino acids. In DNA form, the CDR3 reads TGTGCCAGCAGTGAATCAGGGTCCAGGTTTCAGCCCCAGCATTTT. This sequence encodes CASSESGSRFQPQHF.